This T cell receptor (beta chain) was found in a study of sequential checkpoint blockade in melanoma. Looking at the study overall: Arm A got nivolumab then ipilimumab; arm B the reverse, 1:1. DNA from 70 to 95 pretreatment tumor samples underwent TCRβ immunosequencing.

Here immunoSEQ multiplex PCR was the method, and the copy in TCRdb shows in-frame clones only, minus some. This table has some 6,100 clones, 25% to 30% appearing once. Treatment given: randomized to nivolumab then ipilimumab (arm A) or the reverse (arm B). Study-wide findings and caveats: Patients with week-13 increases in T-cell fraction and clonality benefited about 30 times more often. Response in arm A was associated with pretreatment TIL clonality.

This clone turned up a few times. Its antigen is undetermined. The source is a human donor with melanoma. The material sequenced was tumor tissue (inferred from file names), taken from a patient given nivolumab and ipilimumab in sequence.

The CDR3 here is CASSVSGNQVNEQFF. The CDR3 nucleotides read TGTGCCAGCAGCGTTTCAGGGAACCAGGTAAATGAGCAGTTCTTC. The J gene is TRBJ2-1, the V gene TRBV9; D may be TRBD1 (5 bases). V was trimmed by 2 bases and J by 7 bases, leaving 16 bases between them. This CDR3 is built from 15 residues. Germline assignment: CDR1 SGDLS and CDR2 YYNGEE.